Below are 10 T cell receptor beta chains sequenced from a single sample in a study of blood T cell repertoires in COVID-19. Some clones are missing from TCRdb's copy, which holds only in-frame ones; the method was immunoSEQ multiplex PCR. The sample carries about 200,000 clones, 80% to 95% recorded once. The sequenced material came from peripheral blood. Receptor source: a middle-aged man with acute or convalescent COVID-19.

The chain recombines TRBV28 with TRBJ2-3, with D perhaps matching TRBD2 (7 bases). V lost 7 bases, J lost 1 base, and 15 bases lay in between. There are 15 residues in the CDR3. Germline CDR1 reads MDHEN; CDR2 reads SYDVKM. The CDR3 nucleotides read TGTGCCAGCACCTTTGGGGGGGCGGGCACAGATACGCAGTATTTT. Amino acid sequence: CASTFGGAGTDTQYF.

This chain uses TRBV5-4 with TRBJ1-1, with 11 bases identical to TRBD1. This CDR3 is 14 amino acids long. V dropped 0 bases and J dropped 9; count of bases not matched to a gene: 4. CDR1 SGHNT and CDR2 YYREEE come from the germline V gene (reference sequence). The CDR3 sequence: CASSLEGTGGKAFF. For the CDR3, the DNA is TGTGCCAGCAGCTTGGAAGGGACAGGGGGGAAAGCTTTCTTT. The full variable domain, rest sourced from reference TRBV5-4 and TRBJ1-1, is ETGVTQSPTHLIKTRGQQVTLRCSSQSGHNTVSWYQQALGQGPQFIFQYYREEENGRGNFPPRFSGLQFPNYSSELNVNALELDDSALYLCASSLEGTGGKAFFGQGTRLTVV.

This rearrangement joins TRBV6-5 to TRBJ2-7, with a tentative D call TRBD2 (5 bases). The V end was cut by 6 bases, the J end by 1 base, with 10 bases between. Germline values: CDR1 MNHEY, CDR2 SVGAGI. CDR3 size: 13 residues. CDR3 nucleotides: TGTGCCAGCAGCTCGACGGGGTCCTACGAGCAGTACTTC. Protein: CASSSTGSYEQYF.

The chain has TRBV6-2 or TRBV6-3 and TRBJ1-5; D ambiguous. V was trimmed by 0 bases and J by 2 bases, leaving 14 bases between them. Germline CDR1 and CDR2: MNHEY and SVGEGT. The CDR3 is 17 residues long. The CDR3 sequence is CASSYSIHSGGNQPQHF. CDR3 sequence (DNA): TGTGCCAGCAGTTACTCGATTCACTCGGGAGGCAATCAGCCCCAGCATTTT.

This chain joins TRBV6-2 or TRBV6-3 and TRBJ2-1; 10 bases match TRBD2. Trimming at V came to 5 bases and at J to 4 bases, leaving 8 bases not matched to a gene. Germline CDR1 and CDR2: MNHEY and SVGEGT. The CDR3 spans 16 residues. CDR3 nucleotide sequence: TGTGCCAGCAGTCACCCCTCACTAGCGGGATACAATGAGCAGTTCTTC. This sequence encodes CASSHPSLAGYNEQFF.

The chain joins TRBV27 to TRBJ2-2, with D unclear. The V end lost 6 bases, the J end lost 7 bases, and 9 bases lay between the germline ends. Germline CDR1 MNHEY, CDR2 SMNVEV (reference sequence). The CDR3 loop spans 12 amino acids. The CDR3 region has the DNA TGTGCCAGCAGCTACCCTAGCGGGGAGCTGTTTTTT. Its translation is CASSYPSGELFF.

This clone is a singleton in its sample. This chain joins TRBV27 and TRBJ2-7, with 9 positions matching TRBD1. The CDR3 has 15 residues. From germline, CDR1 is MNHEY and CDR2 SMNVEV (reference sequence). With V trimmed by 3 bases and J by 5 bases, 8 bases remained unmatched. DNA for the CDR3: TGTGCCAGCAGTTTCGGACAGGGGATTTTCGACGAGCAGTACTTC. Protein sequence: CASSFGQGIFDEQYF.

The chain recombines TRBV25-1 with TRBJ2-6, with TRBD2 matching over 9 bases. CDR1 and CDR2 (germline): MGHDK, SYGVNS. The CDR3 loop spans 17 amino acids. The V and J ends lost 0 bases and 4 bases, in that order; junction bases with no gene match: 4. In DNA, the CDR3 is TGTGCCAGCAGTGAATATGGCGGGAGGGCCGGGGCCAACGTCCTGACTTTC. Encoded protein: CASSEYGGRAGANVLTF. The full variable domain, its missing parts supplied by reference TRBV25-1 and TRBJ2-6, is EADIYQTPRYLVIGTGKKITLECSQTMGHDKMYWYQQDPGMELHLIHYSYGVNSTEKGDLSSESTVSRIRTEHFPLTLESARPSHTSQYLCASSEYGGRAGANVLTFGAGSRLTVL.

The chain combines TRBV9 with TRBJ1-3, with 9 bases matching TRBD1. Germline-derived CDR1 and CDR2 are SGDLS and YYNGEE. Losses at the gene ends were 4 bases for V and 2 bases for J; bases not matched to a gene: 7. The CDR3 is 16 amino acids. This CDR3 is CASSTQGALAGNTIYF. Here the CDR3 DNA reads TGTGCCAGCAGCACACAGGGGGCGTTGGCTGGAAACACCATATATTTT. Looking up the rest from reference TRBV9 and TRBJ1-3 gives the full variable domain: DSGVTQTPKHLITATGQRVTLRCSPRSGDLSVYWYQQSLDQGLQFLIQYYNGEERAKGNILERFSAQQFPDLHSELNLSSLELGDSALYFCASSTQGALAGNTIYFGEGSWLTVV.

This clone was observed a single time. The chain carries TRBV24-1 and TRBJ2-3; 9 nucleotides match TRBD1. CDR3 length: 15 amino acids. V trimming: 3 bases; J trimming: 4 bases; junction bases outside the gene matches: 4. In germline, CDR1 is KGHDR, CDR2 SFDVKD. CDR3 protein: CATSDTGQGSDTQYF. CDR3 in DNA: TGTGCCACCAGTGATACAGGACAGGGGTCAGATACGCAGTATTTT.